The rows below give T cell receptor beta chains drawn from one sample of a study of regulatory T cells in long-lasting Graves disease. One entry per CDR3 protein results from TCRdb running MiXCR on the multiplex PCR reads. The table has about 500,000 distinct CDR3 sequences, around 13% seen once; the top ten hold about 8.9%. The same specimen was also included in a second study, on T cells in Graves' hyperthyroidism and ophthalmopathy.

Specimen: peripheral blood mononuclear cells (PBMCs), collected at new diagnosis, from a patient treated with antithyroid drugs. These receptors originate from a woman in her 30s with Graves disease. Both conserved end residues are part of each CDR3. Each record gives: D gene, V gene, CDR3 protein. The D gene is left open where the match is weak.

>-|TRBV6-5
CASSYWARSGNTIYF
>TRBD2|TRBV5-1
CASSTGLAGNEQFF
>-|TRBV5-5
CASSWGPERANVLTF
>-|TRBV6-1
CASSEGPVSHVGTEAFF
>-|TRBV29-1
CSVDGQWGDEQYF
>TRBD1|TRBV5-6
CASSYYRGRLFYNEQFF
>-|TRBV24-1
CATSDFQGDTQYF
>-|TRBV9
CASSSQYRGNTIYF
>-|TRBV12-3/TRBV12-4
CASTPSRVGAGNEQFF
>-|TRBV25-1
CASRSRVKGGTEAFF
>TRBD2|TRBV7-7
CASSKGLAGGSSYNEQFF
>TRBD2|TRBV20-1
CSARVKTSGSTGELFF
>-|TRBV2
CASSGMVGYNEQFF
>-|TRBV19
CASSISTSYNEQFF
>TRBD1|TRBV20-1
CSARDPFTTGGGSPLHF
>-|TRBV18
CASSPGAGSGANVLTF
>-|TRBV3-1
CASRPGPGVAFF
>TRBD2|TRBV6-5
CASSSTGLVTGELFF
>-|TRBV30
CAWSTAVVYGYTF
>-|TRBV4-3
CASSQEGGDPAEAFF
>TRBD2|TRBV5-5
CASSRKIAGPNNEQFF
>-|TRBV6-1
CASSPHLAASNEKLFF
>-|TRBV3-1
CASSQDGGSGANVLAF
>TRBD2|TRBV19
CASSKAGVYLDEQLF
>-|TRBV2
CASSVTANKYNEQFF
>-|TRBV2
CASKDRHSNQPQHF
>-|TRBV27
CASSLGGDYGYTF
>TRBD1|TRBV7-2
CASSYGTGLDTEAFF
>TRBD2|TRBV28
CASQTSGNYNEQFF
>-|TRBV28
CASSFQGKSTDTQYF
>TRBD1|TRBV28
CASMTGIYEQYF
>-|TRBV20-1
CSAKDSLNTEAFF
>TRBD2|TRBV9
CASSGTSHRETQYF
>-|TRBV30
CAWSQEVDTQYF
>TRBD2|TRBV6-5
CASSYSQSGRDNEQFF
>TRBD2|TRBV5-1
CASSLGLAVEYQETQYF
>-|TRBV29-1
CSVEDPGGNPYEQYF
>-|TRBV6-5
CASSYGGRVHEQYF
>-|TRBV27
CASSLGRYQETQYF
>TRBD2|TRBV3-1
CASKKDASGRWGEQFF
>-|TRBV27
CASSSYTTGKYEQYF